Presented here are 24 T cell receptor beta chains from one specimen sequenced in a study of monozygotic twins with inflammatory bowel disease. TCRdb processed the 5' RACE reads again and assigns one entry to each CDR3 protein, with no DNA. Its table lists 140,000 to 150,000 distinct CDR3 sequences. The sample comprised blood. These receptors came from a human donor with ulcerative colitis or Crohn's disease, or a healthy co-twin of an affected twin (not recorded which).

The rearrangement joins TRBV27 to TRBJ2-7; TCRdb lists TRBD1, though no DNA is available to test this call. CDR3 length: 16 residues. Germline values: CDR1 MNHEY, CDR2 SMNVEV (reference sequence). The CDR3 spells CASSSRGTGPSYEQYF.

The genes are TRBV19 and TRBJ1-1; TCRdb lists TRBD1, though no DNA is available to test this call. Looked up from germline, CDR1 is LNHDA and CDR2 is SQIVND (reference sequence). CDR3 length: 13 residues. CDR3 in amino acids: CASSTTGNTEAFF.

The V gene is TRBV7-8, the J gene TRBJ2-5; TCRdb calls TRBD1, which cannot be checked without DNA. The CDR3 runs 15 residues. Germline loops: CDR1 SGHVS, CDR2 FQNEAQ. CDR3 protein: CASSLIFSGEETQYF.

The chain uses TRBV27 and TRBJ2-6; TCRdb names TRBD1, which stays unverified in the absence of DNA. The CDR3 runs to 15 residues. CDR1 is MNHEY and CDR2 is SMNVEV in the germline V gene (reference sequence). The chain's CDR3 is CASRTGISGANVLTF.

The CDR3 reads CASNLGRNQPQHF. The chain links TRBV19 to TRBJ1-5. Germline V lookup: CDR1 LNHDA, CDR2 SQIVND (reference sequence). The CDR3 is 13 residues long.

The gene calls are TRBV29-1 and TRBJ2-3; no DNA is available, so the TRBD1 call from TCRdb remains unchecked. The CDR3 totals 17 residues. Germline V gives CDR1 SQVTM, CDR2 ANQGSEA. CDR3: CSAKDAGEPRSADTQYF.

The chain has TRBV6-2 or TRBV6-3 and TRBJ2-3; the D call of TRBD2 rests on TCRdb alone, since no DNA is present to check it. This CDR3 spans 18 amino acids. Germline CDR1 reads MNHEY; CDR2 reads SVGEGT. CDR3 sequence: CASSEIPGLAGGTDTQYF.

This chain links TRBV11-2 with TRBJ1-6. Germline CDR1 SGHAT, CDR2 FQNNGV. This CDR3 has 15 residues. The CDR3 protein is CASSFEGIENSPLHF.

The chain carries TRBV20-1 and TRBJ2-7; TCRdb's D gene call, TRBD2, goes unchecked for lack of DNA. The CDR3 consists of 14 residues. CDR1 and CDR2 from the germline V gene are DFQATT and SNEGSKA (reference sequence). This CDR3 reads CSARRTSGTYEQYF.

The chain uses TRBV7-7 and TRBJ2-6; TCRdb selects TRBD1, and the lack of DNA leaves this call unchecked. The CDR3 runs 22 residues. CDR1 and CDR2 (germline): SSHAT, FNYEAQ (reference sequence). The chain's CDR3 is CASSRLQTTKGGKNSGANVLTF. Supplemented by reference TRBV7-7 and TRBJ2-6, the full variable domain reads GAGVSQSPRYKVTKRGQDVTLRCDPISSHATLYWYQQALGQGPEFLTYFNYEAQPDKSGLPSDRFSAERPEGSISTLTIQRTEQRDSAMYRCASSRLQTTKGGKNSGANVLTFGAGSRLTVL.

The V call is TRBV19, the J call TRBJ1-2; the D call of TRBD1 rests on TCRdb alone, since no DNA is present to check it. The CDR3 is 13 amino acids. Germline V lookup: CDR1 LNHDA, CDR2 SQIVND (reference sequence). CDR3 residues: CASIPGSNYGYTF.

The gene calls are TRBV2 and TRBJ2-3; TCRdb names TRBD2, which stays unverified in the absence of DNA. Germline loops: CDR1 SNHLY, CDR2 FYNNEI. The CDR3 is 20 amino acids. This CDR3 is CASIPRMTSGGIPSTDTQYF.

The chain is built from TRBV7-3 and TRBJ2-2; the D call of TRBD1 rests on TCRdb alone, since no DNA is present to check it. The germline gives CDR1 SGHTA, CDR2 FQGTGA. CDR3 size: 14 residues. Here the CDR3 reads CASSLLRGTGELFF.

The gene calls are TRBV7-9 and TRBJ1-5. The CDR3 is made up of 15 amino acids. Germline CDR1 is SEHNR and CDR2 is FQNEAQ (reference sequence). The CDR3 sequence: CASSPGGSGNQPQHF.

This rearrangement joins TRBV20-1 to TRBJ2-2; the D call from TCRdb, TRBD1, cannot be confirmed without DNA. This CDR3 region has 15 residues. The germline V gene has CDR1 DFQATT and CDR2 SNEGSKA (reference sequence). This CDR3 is CSARGWGAVTGELFF.

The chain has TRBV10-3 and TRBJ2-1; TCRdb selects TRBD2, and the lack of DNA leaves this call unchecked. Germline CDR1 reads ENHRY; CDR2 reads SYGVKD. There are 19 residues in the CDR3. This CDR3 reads CAISEYNGTSVTRYNEQFF.

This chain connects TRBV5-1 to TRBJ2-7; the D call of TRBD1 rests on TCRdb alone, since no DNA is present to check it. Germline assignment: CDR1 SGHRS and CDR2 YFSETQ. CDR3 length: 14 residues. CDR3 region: CASSLAGGTYEQYF. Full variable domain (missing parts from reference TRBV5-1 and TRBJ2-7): KAGVTQTPRYLIKTRGQQVTLSCSPISGHRSVSWYQQTPGQGLQFLFEYFSETQRNKGNFPGRFSGRQFSNSRSEMNVSTLELGDSALYLCASSLAGGTYEQYFGPGTRLTVT.

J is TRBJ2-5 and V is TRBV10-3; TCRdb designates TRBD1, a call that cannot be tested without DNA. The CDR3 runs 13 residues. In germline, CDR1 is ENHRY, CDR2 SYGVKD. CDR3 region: CASKPGLGETQYF.

The CDR3 spells CSASGNTDTQYF. V and J are TRBV20-1 and TRBJ2-3. CDR3 size: 12 residues. CDR1 is DFQATT and CDR2 is SNEGSKA in the germline V gene (reference sequence).

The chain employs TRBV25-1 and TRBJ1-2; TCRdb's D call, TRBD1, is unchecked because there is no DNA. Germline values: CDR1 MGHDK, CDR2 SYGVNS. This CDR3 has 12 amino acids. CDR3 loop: CASSAGGYGYTF.

CDR3 amino acids: CASSRGQGDNSPLHF. The chain uses TRBV5-1 and TRBJ1-6; there is no DNA to check the TCRdb D call of TRBD1. The CDR3 runs 15 residues. Germline-derived CDR1 and CDR2 are SGHRS and YFSETQ.

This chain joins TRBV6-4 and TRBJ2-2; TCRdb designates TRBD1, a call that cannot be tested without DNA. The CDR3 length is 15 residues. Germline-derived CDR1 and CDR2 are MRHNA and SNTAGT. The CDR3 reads CASSDGADPTGELFF.

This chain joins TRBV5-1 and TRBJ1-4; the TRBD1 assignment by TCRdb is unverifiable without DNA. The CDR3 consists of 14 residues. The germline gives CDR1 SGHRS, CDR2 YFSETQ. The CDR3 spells CASSLLQGGEKLFF.

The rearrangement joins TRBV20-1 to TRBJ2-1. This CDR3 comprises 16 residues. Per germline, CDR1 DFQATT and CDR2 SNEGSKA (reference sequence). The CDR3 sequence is CSASLAGGSSYNEQFF.